The 25 T cell receptor beta chains listed next were all sequenced from one sample in a study of cytomegalovirus exposure and HLA in healthy donors. Clones were read by immunoSEQ multiplex PCR, and TCRdb kept only the in-frame ones, dropping some. The sample lists 150,000 to 200,000 clones, roughly 90% occurring once. The sequenced sample consisted of PBMCs. The source of these receptors is a woman younger than 45 in good health and CMV-seronegative.

The CDR3 nucleotides are TGCGCCAGCAGCCCCCGGGACAGGGGTTATGAGCAGTTCTTC. Translating gives CASSPRDRGYEQFF. The chain couples TRBV4-3 to TRBJ2-1; 10 bases fit TRBD1. The CDR3 totals 14 residues. Germline V gene lookup returns CDR1 LGHNA and CDR2 YSLEER. The V segment lost 4 bases and the J segment 8 bases; nucleotides outside the gene matches: 5.

The chain links TRBV27 to TRBJ2-5; D unclear. Germline V gene data show CDR1 as MNHEY and CDR2 as SMNVEV (reference sequence). The CDR3 sequence is 13 residues long. V shed 2 bases and J shed 5 bases, with 9 bases lying between them. Written as DNA, the CDR3 is TGTGCCAGCAGTTTAGGGTGGCAGGAGACCCAGTACTTC. Translating it yields CASSLGWQETQYF.

The chain recombines TRBV5-1 with TRBJ2-1; 12 bases are shared with TRBD2. In germline, CDR1 is SGHRS, CDR2 YFSETQ. The CDR3 runs 15 residues. The ends lost 2 bases at V and 7 bases at J; junction bases unmatched: 4. CDR3 residues: CASSLRLAGVNEQFF. DNA of the CDR3: TGCGCCAGCAGCTTAAGACTAGCGGGAGTTAATGAGCAGTTCTTC.

The chain employs TRBV5-1 and TRBJ2-7; 7 bases map to TRBD2. Unmatched junction bases numbered 11, after V lost 6 bases and J lost 2 bases. Germline lookup yields CDR1 SGHRS and CDR2 YFSETQ. The CDR3 spans 15 residues. The DNA of the CDR3 is TGCGCCAGCACCATCACGACGGGAGGCCCCTACGAGCAGTACTTC. It specifies CASTITTGGPYEQYF.

This clone was observed a single time. This chain connects TRBV5-1 to TRBJ1-1; perhaps TRBD1 as D (6 bases). Trimming took off 0 bases at V and 1 base at J, with 10 bases between the two ends. Germline CDR1 and CDR2: SGHRS and YFSETQ. CDR3 length: 15 residues. As DNA, the CDR3 is TGCGCCAGCAGCTTGGCGGGGGCTTCGAACACTGAAGCTTTCTTT. Its protein is CASSLAGASNTEAFF. The entire variable domain, with the rest obtained from reference TRBV5-1 and TRBJ1-1, is as follows: KAGVTQTPRYLIKTRGQQVTLSCSPISGHRSVSWYQQTPGQGLQFLFEYFSETQRNKGNFPGRFSGRQFSNSRSEMNVSTLELGDSALYLCASSLAGASNTEAFFGQGTRLTVV.

This rearrangement joins TRBV6-8 to TRBJ2-7, with TRBD2 identical over 7 bases. V shed 6 bases, J shed 3 bases, and the junction held 11 bases outside the gene matches. Germline CDR1 reads MNHGY; CDR2 reads SAAAGT. The CDR3 is 15 residues long. CDR3 in DNA: TGTGCCAGCAGCCGATTGGGGGGGGTCCACTACGAGCAGTACTTC. This translates into CASSRLGGVHYEQYF.

This clone was recorded only once. V usage is TRBV30 and J usage is TRBJ1-2; 7 bases agree with TRBD1. The junction had 10 bases not matched to a gene; V was cut back by 5 bases and J by 4 bases. This CDR3 region has 14 residues. CDR1 is GTSNPN, CDR2 SVGIG, per germline (reference sequence). The CDR3 loop is CAWGPKDRSYGYTF. DNA of the CDR3: TGTGCCTGGGGACCAAAGGACAGGTCCTATGGCTACACCTTC.

This clone was counted only a few times. The genes are TRBV27 and TRBJ1-2; 10 positions agree with TRBD1. Trimming took 6 bases from V and 7 from J; bases not matched to a gene: 5. The CDR3 length is 13 residues. Germline loops: CDR1 MNHEY, CDR2 SMNVEV (reference sequence). This CDR3 reads CASRGRTGGGYTF. The CDR3, as DNA: TGTGCCAGCAGGGGCCGGACAGGGGGTGGCTACACCTTC.

V usage is TRBV20-1 and J usage is TRBJ2-5; possible D gene TRBD2, 5 bases. V was clipped by 6 bases and J by 7 bases, with 9 bases between them. This CDR3 region has 10 residues. CDR1 DFQATT and CDR2 SNEGSKA come from the germline V gene (reference sequence). The CDR3 DNA reads TGCAGTGCCAGCGCGGGGACCCAGTACTTC. It is translated as CSASAGTQYF.

The rearrangement joins TRBV5-1 to TRBJ1-1; D is unresolved. Trimming left V 4 bases short and J 1 base short, with 17 bases between. There are 16 residues in the CDR3. Germline CDR1 SGHRS, CDR2 YFSETQ. The CDR3 DNA follows: TGCGCCAGCAGCCATCCCCGCAAGGGATCGAACACTGAAGCTTTCTTT. Its protein product is CASSHPRKGSNTEAFF.

This chain uses TRBV2 with TRBJ2-6; 7 bases fit TRBD1. J lost 0 bases, V lost 7 bases, and 12 bases had no gene match. The CDR3 extends over 18 amino acids. CDR1 and CDR2 (germline): SNHLY, FYNNEI. The chain's CDR3 is CASKDRRQGDSGANVLTF. CDR3 nucleotides: TGTGCCAGCAAGGACCGAAGACAGGGTGACTCTGGGGCCAACGTCCTGACTTTC.

This chain links TRBV11-2 with TRBJ1-2; no clear D. Trimming took 5 bases from V and 0 from J, leaving 13 bases between them. The CDR3 sequence is 15 residues long. Germline V gives CDR1 SGHAT, CDR2 FQNNGV. This CDR3 reads CASSPWGLSNYGYTF. The CDR3 DNA reads as TGTGCCAGCAGCCCCTGGGGTCTCTCTAACTATGGCTACACCTTC.

This clone was found once. This chain connects TRBV4-3 to TRBJ2-4; 8 nucleotides agree with TRBD2. The CDR3 spans 15 residues. Unmatched junction bases numbered 1, after V lost 3 bases and J lost 0 bases. CDR1 and CDR2 from the germline V gene are LGHNA and YSLEER. The CDR3 reads CASSQRGVAKNIQYF. CDR3 DNA: TGCGCCAGCAGCCAGCGGGGGGTAGCCAAAAACATTCAGTACTTC.

The chain uses TRBV7-2 and TRBJ1-3; D is ambiguous. The CDR3 consists of 15 residues. Germline loops: CDR1 SGHTA, CDR2 FQGNSA. Trimming took 0 bases from V and 0 from J, leaving 6 bases between them. The CDR3 spells CASSLAGNSGNTIYF. Written as DNA, the CDR3 is TGTGCCAGCAGCTTAGCGGGGAACTCTGGAAACACCATATATTTT.

The chain is built from TRBV2 and TRBJ2-1, with 7 nucleotides matching TRBD1. Per the germline V gene, CDR1 is SNHLY and CDR2 is FYNNEI. J was trimmed by 3 bases and V by 8 bases; bases with no gene match: 4. The CDR3 covers 13 residues. CDR3 in amino acids: CASGGDSYNEQFF. The CDR3 nucleotides read TGTGCCAGCGGTGGGGACAGCTACAATGAGCAGTTCTTC.

V is TRBV5-1 and J is TRBJ2-3; a possible D gene is TRBD2 (5 bases). The CDR3 runs to 14 residues. Germline V gene sequence: CDR1 SGHRS, CDR2 YFSETQ. The germline V and J ends were trimmed by 4 bases and 1 base, with 10 bases remaining between them. For the CDR3, the DNA is TGCGCCAGCAGCGGGGTTAGCGGCACAGATACGCAGTATTTT. This translates into CASSGVSGTDTQYF.

The chain links TRBV7-9 to TRBJ1-1; 12 bases are shared with TRBD1. Trimming cost V 6 bases and J 4 bases; bases outside gene matches: 6. Looked up from germline, CDR1 is SEHNR and CDR2 is FQNEAQ (reference sequence). CDR3 length equals 15 residues. The CDR3 sequence is CASSSGQGAVTEAFF. Written as DNA, the CDR3 is TGTGCCAGCAGTTCGGGACAGGGGGCAGTCACTGAAGCTTTCTTT.

The chain carries TRBV5-1 and TRBJ1-2; TRBD1 matches 9 bases. This CDR3 has 14 residues. J gave up 8 bases and V 0 bases, and 5 bases lay outside the gene matches. Germline V gene lookup returns CDR1 SGHRS and CDR2 YFSETQ. CDR3 sequence reads: CASSLGGTGQGYTF. The CDR3 bases are TGCGCCAGCAGCTTGGGAGGGACAGGGCAGGGCTACACCTTC.

This clone was detected only once. The chain links TRBV5-5 to TRBJ1-3; D ambiguous. CDR3 length: 14 amino acids. V dropped 4 bases and J dropped 0 bases, with 8 bases sitting between them. From germline, CDR1 is SGHKS and CDR2 YYEKEE (reference sequence). CDR3 nucleotides: TGTGCCAGCAGCAACGGAGGCTCTGGAAACACCATATATTTT. Protein product: CASSNGGSGNTIYF.

The V gene is TRBV27, the J gene TRBJ1-2, with D possibly TRBD1 on 6 matching bases. CDR3 size: 13 residues. Germline CDR1 MNHEY, CDR2 SMNVEV (reference sequence). V was cut by 4 bases and J by 8 bases, with 14 bases left in between. The CDR3 region has the DNA TGTGCCAGCAGTTCCAACAGGGATCAGGGCTACACCTTC. Translating it yields CASSSNRDQGYTF.

The chain carries TRBV19 and TRBJ1-5, with 7 bases matching TRBD1. The CDR3 is 18 amino acids. The V segment lost 3 bases and the J segment 5 bases; nucleotides outside the gene matches: 16. Germline CDR1 reads LNHDA; CDR2 reads SQIVND (reference sequence). The CDR3 nucleotides read TGTGCCAGTAGTATTGGCTTAGGGAATAGGGGGCAAGATCAGCCCCAGCATTTT. As protein: CASSIGLGNRGQDQPQHF.

The chain has TRBV7-6 and TRBJ2-7; 7 nucleotides line up with TRBD1. The CDR3 is made up of 16 amino acids. CDR1 is SGHVS, CDR2 FNYEAQ, per germline. The J segment lost 1 base and the V segment lost 2 bases, leaving 8 bases of the junction unmatched. The CDR3, as DNA: TGTGCCAGCAGCTTATCATGGCAGGGGGTTTCCTACGAGCAGTACTTC. This sequence encodes CASSLSWQGVSYEQYF.

This clone was seen once. CDR3 DNA sequence: TGCGCCAGCAGCCAAGATCCCGGGCTTGGAAACACCATATATTTT. Translation gives CASSQDPGLGNTIYF. The rearrangement links TRBV4-3 to TRBJ1-3, with D unclear. V was cut by 0 bases and J by 3 bases, with 9 bases left in between. The CDR3 totals 15 residues. Germline loops: CDR1 LGHNA, CDR2 YSLEER.

This chain joins TRBV7-3 and TRBJ2-5, with D possibly matching TRBD1 (6 bases). This CDR3 contains 15 residues. V lost 1 base and J lost 5, with 14 bases in between. CDR1 is SGHTA, CDR2 FQGTGA, per germline. CDR3 in amino acids: CASSLIGGRGETQYF. DNA of the CDR3: TGTGCCAGCAGCTTAATTGGGGGCAGAGGGGAGACCCAGTACTTC.

This clone was seen a handful of times. The gene calls are TRBV28 and TRBJ2-5, with 7 bases fitting TRBD1. Germline V gene sequence: CDR1 MDHEN, CDR2 SYDVKM. Losses at the gene ends were 2 bases for V and 2 bases for J; bases not matched to a gene: 2. This CDR3 has 14 residues. CDR3 sequence: CASSLQTGQETQYF. The CDR3 DNA is TGTGCCAGCAGTTTACAGACAGGGCAAGAGACCCAGTACTTC.